Reported below is one T cell receptor beta chain. These data belong to a study of blood T cell repertoires in COVID-19. Turning to the study itself: The study drew acute and convalescent COVID-19 samples from the United States, Italy and Spain.

V was pared by 0 bases and J by 0 bases, with 9 bases between. This CDR3 contains 16 residues. Germline V gene data show CDR1 as MNHEY and CDR2 as SVGAGI. Clones were read by immunoSEQ multiplex PCR, and TCRdb kept only the in-frame ones, dropping some. The data hold roughly 210,000 clones, with around 90% observed a single time. Input material: peripheral blood. This receptor was obtained from a man between 70 and 80 years old with acute or convalescent COVID-19. V usage is TRBV6-5 and J usage is TRBJ1-3, with D perhaps TRBD1 (5 bases). CDR3 coding DNA: TGTGCCAGCAGTTACTCGGGACTGAACTCTGGAAACACCATATATTTT. Residues: CASSYSGLNSGNTIYF.